This note documents a single T cell receptor (beta chain) sequence. Its specificity is unknown. Donors comprised healthy HIV-negative adults lacking recent acute infections or vaccinations. The J segment lost 5 bases and the V segment lost 4 bases, leaving 6 bases of the junction unmatched. CDR1 is SGHRS and CDR2 is YFSETQ in the germline V gene. The length of the CDR3 is 14 residues. The data belong to a study of shared clonotypes between healthy human individuals. Study results and limitations: Donor clonotype sharing was expected to depend on sequencing depth. Clonotypes not shared had lower generation probabilities than those common to all four donors.

This table comes from immunoSEQ multiplex PCR, and its TCRdb copy is limited to in-frame clones, with some not included. The repertoire consists of around 2.5 million clones, with more than 85% occurring once and the leading ten covering about 0.34%. The clonotype originates from a man aged 18 to 35 in good health. Some clones in this sample may be carry-over from other donors' samples. V gene TRBV5-1 combines with J gene TRBJ2-5; the match to TRBD1 covers 9 bases. Input material: naive CD4+ T cells from PBMCs. Regarding subset: CD45RA+ positively selected. The CDR3 sequence is CASSGTGMGETQYF. In DNA form, the CDR3 reads TGCGCCAGCAGCGGGACAGGGATGGGGGAGACCCAGTACTTC.